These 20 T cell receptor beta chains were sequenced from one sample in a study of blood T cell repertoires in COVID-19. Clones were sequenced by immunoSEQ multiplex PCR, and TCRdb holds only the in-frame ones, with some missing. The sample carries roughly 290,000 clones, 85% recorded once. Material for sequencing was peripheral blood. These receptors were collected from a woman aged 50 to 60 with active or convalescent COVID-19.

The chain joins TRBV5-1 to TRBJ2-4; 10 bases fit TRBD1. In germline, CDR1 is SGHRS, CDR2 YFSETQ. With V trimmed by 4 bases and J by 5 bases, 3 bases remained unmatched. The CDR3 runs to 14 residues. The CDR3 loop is CASSPGTGENIQYF. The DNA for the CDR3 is TGCGCCAGCAGCCCCGGGACAGGGGAAAACATTCAGTACTTC.

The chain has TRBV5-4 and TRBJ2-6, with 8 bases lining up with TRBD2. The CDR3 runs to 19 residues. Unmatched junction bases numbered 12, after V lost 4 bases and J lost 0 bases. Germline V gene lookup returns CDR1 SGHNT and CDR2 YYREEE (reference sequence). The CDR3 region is CASSGESKAGASGANVLTF. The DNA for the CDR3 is TGTGCCAGCAGCGGGGAGAGTAAAGCGGGGGCCTCTGGGGCCAACGTCCTGACTTTC.

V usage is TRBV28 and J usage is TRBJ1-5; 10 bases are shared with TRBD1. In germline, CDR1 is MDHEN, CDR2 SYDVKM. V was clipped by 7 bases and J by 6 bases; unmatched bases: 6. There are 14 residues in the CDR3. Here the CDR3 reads CASKRGQGFQPQHF. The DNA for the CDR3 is TGTGCCAGCAAACGGGGACAGGGGTTTCAGCCCCAGCATTTT.

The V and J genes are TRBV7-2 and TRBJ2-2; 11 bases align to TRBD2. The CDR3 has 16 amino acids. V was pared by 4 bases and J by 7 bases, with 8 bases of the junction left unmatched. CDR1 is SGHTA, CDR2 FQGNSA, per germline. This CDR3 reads CASSWQTSGKGGELFF. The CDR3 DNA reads TGTGCCAGCAGCTGGCAGACTAGCGGGAAAGGCGGGGAGCTGTTTTTT.

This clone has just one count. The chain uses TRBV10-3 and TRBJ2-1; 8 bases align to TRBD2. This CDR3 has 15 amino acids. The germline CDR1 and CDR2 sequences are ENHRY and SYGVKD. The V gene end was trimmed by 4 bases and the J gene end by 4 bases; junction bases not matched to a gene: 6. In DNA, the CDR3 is TGTGCCATCAGTGTGGCTAGCGGGCAATACAATGAGCAGTTCTTC. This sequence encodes CAISVASGQYNEQFF.

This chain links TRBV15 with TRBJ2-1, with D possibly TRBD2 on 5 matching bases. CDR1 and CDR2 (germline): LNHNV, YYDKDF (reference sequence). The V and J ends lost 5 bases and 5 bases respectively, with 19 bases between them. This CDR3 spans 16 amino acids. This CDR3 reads CATSPTPGISNNEQFF. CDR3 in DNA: TGTGCCACCAGCCCTACGCCCGGGATCTCAAACAATGAGCAGTTCTTC.

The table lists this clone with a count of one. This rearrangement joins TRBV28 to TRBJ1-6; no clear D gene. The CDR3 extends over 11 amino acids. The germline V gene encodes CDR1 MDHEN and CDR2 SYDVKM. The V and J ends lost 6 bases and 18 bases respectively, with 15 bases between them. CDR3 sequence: CASSAAGSSHF. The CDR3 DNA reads TGTGCCAGCAGCGCAGCGGGGTCCAGCCACTTT. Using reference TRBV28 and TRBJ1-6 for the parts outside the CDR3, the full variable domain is DVKVTQSSRYLVKRTGEKVFLECVQDMDHENMFWYRQDPGLGLRLIYFSYDVKMKEKGDIPEGYSVSREKKERFSLILESASTNQTSMYLCASSAAGSSHFGNGTRLTVT.

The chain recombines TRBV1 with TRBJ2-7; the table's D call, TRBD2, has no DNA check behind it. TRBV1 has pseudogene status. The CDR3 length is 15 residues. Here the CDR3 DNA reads TGCACCAGCAGCCGCCGGTCAGGAGGAGGGTACGAGCAGTACTTC. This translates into CTSSRRSGGGYEQYF.

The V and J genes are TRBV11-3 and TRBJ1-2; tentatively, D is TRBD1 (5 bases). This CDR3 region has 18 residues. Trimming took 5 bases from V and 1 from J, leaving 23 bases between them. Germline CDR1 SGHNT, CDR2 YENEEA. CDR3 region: CASSLRPGLKSINYGYTF. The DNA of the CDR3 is TGTGCCAGCAGCCTTAGACCGGGACTTAAGAGTATTAACTATGGCTACACCTTC.

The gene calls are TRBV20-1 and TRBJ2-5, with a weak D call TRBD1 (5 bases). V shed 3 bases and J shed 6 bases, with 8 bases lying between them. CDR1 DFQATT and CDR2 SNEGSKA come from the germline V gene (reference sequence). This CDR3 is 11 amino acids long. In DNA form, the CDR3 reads TGCAGTGCTAGTAAGGGGCAGACCCAGTACTTC. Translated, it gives CSASKGQTQYF.

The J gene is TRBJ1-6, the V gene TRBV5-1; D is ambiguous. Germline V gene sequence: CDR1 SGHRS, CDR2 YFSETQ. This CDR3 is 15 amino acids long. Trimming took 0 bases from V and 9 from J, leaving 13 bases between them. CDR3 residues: CASSLETGSGSPLHF. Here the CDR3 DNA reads TGCGCCAGCAGCTTGGAAACTGGATCGGGTTCACCCCTCCACTTT.

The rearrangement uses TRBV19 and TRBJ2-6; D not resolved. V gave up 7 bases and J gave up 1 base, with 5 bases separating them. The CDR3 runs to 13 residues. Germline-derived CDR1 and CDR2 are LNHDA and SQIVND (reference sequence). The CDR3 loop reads CASTGSGANVLTF. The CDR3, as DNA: TGTGCCAGTACAGGATCTGGGGCCAACGTCCTGACTTTC.

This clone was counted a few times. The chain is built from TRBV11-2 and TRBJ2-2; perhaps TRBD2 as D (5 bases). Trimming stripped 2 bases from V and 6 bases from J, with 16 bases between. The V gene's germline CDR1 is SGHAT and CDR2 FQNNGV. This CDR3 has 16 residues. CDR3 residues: CASSLRFPDSAGELFF. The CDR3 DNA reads TGTGCCAGCAGCTTAAGATTTCCCGATAGCGCCGGGGAGCTGTTTTTT.

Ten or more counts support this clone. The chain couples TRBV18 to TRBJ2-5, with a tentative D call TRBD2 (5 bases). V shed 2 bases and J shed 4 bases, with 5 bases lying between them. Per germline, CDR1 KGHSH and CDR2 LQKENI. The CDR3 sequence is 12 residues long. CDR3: CASSPAGETQYF. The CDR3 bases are TGTGCCAGCTCACCAGCGGGAGAGACCCAGTACTTC.

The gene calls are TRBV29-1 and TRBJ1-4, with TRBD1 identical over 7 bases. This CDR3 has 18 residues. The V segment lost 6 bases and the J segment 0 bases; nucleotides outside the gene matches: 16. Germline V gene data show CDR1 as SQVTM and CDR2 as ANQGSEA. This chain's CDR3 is CSVLKLGDSQATNEKLFF. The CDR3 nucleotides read TGCAGCGTCCTAAAATTAGGGGACAGTCAGGCAACTAATGAAAAACTGTTTTTT.

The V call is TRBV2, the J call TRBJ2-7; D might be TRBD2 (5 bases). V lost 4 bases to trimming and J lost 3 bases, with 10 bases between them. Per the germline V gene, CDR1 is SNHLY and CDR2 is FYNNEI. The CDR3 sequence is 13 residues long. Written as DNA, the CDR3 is TGTGCCAGCAGTGCGGAGGTTCTCTACGAGCAGTACTTC. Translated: CASSAEVLYEQYF. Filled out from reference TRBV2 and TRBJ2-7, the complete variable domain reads EPEVTQTPSHQVTQMGQEVILRCVPISNHLYFYWYRQILGQKVEFLVSFYNNEISEKSEIFDDQFSVERPDGSNFTLKIRSTKLEDSAMYFCASSAEVLYEQYFGPGTRLTVT.

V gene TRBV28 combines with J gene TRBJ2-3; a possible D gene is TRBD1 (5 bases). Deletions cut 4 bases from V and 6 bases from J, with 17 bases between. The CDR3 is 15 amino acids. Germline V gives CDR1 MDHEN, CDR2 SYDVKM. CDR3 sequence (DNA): TGTGCCAGCAGTTCGACAGCCCGAGTAGAGGATACGCAGTATTTT. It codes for CASSSTARVEDTQYF. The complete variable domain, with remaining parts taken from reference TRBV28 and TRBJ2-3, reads DVKVTQSSRYLVKRTGEKVFLECVQDMDHENMFWYRQDPGLGLRLIYFSYDVKMKEKGDIPEGYSVSREKKERFSLILESASTNQTSMYLCASSSTARVEDTQYFGPGTRLTVL.

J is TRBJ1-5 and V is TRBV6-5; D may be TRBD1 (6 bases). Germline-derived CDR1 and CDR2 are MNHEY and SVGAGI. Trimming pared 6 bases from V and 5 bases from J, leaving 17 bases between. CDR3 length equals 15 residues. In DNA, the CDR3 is TGTGCCAGCAGGGCTTGGCAGGGGATTTATCAGCCCCAGCATTTT. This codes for CASRAWQGIYQPQHF.

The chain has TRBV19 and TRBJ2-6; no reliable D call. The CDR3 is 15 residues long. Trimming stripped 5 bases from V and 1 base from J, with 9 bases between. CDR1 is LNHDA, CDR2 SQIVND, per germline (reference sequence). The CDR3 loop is CASSLLISGANVLTF. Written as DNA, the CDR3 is TGTGCCAGTAGTCTACTAATTTCTGGGGCCAACGTCCTGACTTTC.

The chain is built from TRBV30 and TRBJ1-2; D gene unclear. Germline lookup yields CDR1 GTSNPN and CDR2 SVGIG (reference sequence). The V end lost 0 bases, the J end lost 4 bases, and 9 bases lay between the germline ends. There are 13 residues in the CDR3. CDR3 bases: TGTGCCTGGAGTGTAGAGGGTGGCTATGGCTACACCTTC. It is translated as CAWSVEGGYGYTF.